The 26 T cell receptor beta chains below were found in one sample sequenced in a study of blood T cell repertoires in COVID-19. The table came from immunoSEQ multiplex PCR; TCRdb's copy has only in-frame clones and leaves some out. The table lists fewer than 350,000 clones, 90% of them singletons. Sample: PBMCs or T cells enriched from blood (not recorded which). The receptor set was obtained from a woman aged 18-29 years with acute COVID-19.

V gene TRBV7-2 combines with J gene TRBJ1-3, with a possible D match to TRBD1 (6 bases). The CDR3 contains 13 residues. The germline V and J ends were trimmed by 8 bases and 1 base, with 9 bases remaining between them. Germline V gives CDR1 SGHTA, CDR2 FQGNSA. The DNA of the CDR3 is TGTGCCAGCCGGGGACAATCTGGAAACACCATATATTTT. Its translation is CASRGQSGNTIYF.

The J gene is TRBJ1-1, the V gene TRBV7-9, with TRBD1 identical over 8 bases. The CDR3 totals 14 residues. With V trimmed by 5 bases and J by 1 base, 3 bases remained unmatched. Germline CDR1 reads SEHNR; CDR2 reads FQNEAQ (reference sequence). CDR3 sequence: CASSGTGRNTEAFF. The CDR3 nucleotides are TGTGCCAGCAGCGGGACAGGTCGGAACACTGAAGCTTTCTTT.

This chain connects TRBV27 to TRBJ1-5; a possible D gene is TRBD1 (6 bases). Deletions cut 5 bases from V and 5 bases from J, with 16 bases between. CDR1 is MNHEY, CDR2 SMNVEV, per germline (reference sequence). The CDR3 has 15 amino acids. CDR3 protein: CASSDLGTHDQPQHF. CDR3 coding DNA: TGTGCCAGCAGTGACCTCGGGACACATGATCAGCCCCAGCATTTT.

The rearrangement joins TRBV21-1 to TRBJ2-1; TRBD2 is the table's D call and was not checked against the DNA. TRBV21-1 is deemed a pseudogene. The CDR3 is 17 amino acids. CDR3 DNA: TGTGCCAGCAGCAAACTAGGAAGAAGACCAAACTACAATGAGCAGTTCTTC. Its protein is CASSKLGRRPNYNEQFF.

The CDR3 sequence is CASRPGVGTRQYF. The CDR3 DNA reads as TGTGCCAGCAGACCCGGAGTCGGGACTAGACAGTATTTT. This chain uses TRBV2 with TRBJ2-3; 8 bases are a match to TRBD2. Germline V CDR1 and CDR2: SNHLY, FYNNEI. This CDR3 has 13 residues. J gave up 12 bases and V 6 bases, and 11 bases lay outside the gene matches.

This sequence joins TRBV7-8 and TRBJ2-5, with D possibly TRBD2 on 6 matching bases. The ends were cut back, 5 bases at V and 2 bases at J, with 30 bases in the middle. Germline-derived CDR1 and CDR2 are SGHVS and FQNEAQ. The length of the CDR3 is 20 residues. The CDR3 protein is CASSPRPAGSEYDEQETQYF. The CDR3 coding sequence is TGTGCCAGCAGCCCCAGACCCGCGGGGAGTGAATACGACGAACAAGAGACCCAGTACTTC.

The J gene is TRBJ2-5, the V gene TRBV28, with D possibly being TRBD1 (6 bases). There are 12 residues in the CDR3. CDR1 is MDHEN and CDR2 is SYDVKM in the germline V gene. Trimming stripped 6 bases from V and 5 bases from J, with 10 bases between. The CDR3 loop is CASRTGWETQYF. The CDR3 nucleotides are TGTGCCAGCAGAACAGGGTGGGAGACCCAGTACTTC.

The table lists this clone with a few counts. The CDR3 region is CASTPGQDSGNTIYF. In nucleotides, the CDR3 is TGCGCCAGTACACCGGGACAAGACTCTGGAAACACCATATATTTT. The chain joins TRBV4-1 to TRBJ1-3; perhaps TRBD1 as D (6 bases). The length of the CDR3 is 15 residues. Trimming left V 9 bases short and J 0 bases short, with 15 bases between. In germline, CDR1 is MGHRA, CDR2 YSYEKL.

The V gene is TRBV6-5, the J gene TRBJ2-7, with 8 bases lining up with TRBD2. V gave up 10 bases and J gave up 0 bases; unmatched junction bases: 5. There are 13 residues in the CDR3. The germline gives CDR1 MNHEY, CDR2 SVGAGI. The CDR3 sequence is CATKRENSYEQYF. The DNA of the CDR3 is TGTGCCACAAAGCGGGAGAACTCCTACGAGCAGTACTTC.

This chain joins TRBV27 and TRBJ2-1, with TRBD1 matching 7 bases. The germline V gene encodes CDR1 MNHEY and CDR2 SMNVEV (reference sequence). The CDR3 loop spans 14 amino acids. The junction had 6 bases not matched to a gene; V was cut back by 4 bases and J by 6 bases. CDR3: CASSSGTDSNEQFF. The CDR3 bases are TGTGCCAGCAGTTCCGGGACAGACTCCAATGAGCAGTTCTTC.

CDR3 DNA sequence: TGTGCCAGCAGCAGACCCGGGACTAGCATGGAGTTCTTC. It codes for CASSRPGTSMEFF. J is TRBJ2-1 and V is TRBV7-9; 9 nucleotides align to TRBD2. This CDR3 comprises 13 residues. V was pared by 5 bases and J by 14 bases, with 10 bases of the junction left unmatched. Germline-derived CDR1 and CDR2 are SEHNR and FQNEAQ (reference sequence).

The J gene is TRBJ2-7, the V gene TRBV30; perhaps TRBD2 as D (5 bases). The length of the CDR3 is 14 residues. The ends were cut back, 0 bases at V and 4 bases at J, with 13 bases in the middle. Germline V lookup: CDR1 GTSNPN, CDR2 SVGIG (reference sequence). The CDR3 reads CAWSVSTPGYEQYF. CDR3 nucleotides: TGTGCCTGGAGTGTTTCGACCCCGGGGTACGAGCAGTACTTC.

The rearrangement links TRBV27 to TRBJ2-6; D might be TRBD1 (6 bases). The germline V gene encodes CDR1 MNHEY and CDR2 SMNVEV (reference sequence). This CDR3 is built from 16 residues. V was trimmed by 6 bases and J by 2 bases, leaving 14 bases between them. The CDR3 coding sequence is TGTGCCAGCAGCCAAACAGGGCTAGCTGGGGCCAACGTCCTGACTTTC. Its translation: CASSQTGLAGANVLTF. The full variable domain, its missing parts supplied by reference TRBV27 and TRBJ2-6, is EAQVTQNPRYLITVTGKKLTVTCSQNMNHEYMSWYRQDPGLGLRQIYYSMNVEVTDKGDVPEGYKVSRKEKRNFPLILESPSPNQTSLYFCASSQTGLAGANVLTFGAGSRLTVL.

The chain recombines TRBV7-8 with TRBJ2-7; 8 bases map to TRBD2. Germline loops: CDR1 SGHVS, CDR2 FQNEAQ. Germline trimming cut 5 bases from V and 2 bases from J; bases unmatched to any gene: 11. The CDR3 is 16 residues long. The CDR3 nucleotides are TGTGCCAGCAGCCTGCCGGGGGGGCAGGGGACCTACGAGCAGTACTTC. As protein: CASSLPGGQGTYEQYF.

The chain is built from TRBV7-2 and TRBJ1-5, with D possibly matching TRBD1 (5 bases). The germline V and J ends were trimmed by 5 bases and 2 bases, with 13 bases remaining between them. Germline V CDR1 and CDR2: SGHTA, FQGNSA. This CDR3 region has 15 residues. The CDR3 nucleotides are TGTGCCAGCAGCCCCGGGGGGTCTGGCAATCAGCCCCAGCATTTT. Residues: CASSPGGSGNQPQHF.

The chain links TRBV3-1 (or the pseudogene TRBV3-2) to TRBJ2-7; a weak D match, TRBD2 (5 bases). V dropped 1 base and J dropped 5 bases, with 15 bases sitting between them. The CDR3 is 15 residues long. Germline CDR1 reads LGHDT; CDR2 reads YNNKEL (reference sequence). The CDR3 here is CASSQVGFTGNEQYF. DNA for the CDR3: TGTGCCAGCAGCCAAGTAGGGTTCACCGGGAACGAGCAGTACTTC.

The chain uses TRBV28 and TRBJ1-6, with 8 bases matching TRBD1. In germline, CDR1 is MDHEN, CDR2 SYDVKM. The CDR3 is 16 residues long. Losses at the gene ends were 2 bases for V and 4 bases for J; bases not matched to a gene: 4. The DNA of the CDR3 is TGTGCCAGCAGTTTACAGGGGGCCCGATATAATTCACCCCTCCACTTT. Protein sequence: CASSLQGARYNSPLHF. Looking up the rest from reference TRBV28 and TRBJ1-6 gives the full variable domain: DVKVTQSSRYLVKRTGEKVFLECVQDMDHENMFWYRQDPGLGLRLIYFSYDVKMKEKGDIPEGYSVSREKKERFSLILESASTNQTSMYLCASSLQGARYNSPLHFGNGTRLTVT.

The rearrangement uses TRBV18 and TRBJ2-3, with D tentatively TRBD2 (6 bases). The germline gives CDR1 KGHSH, CDR2 LQKENI. The CDR3 runs to 14 residues. V was cut by 4 bases and J by 0 bases, with 8 bases left in between. As DNA, the CDR3 is TGTGCCAGCTCACGGGCGGGGAGCACAGATACGCAGTATTTT. Translation: CASSRAGSTDTQYF.

The chain carries TRBV5-1 and TRBJ1-1, with TRBD1 matching over 8 bases. Per the germline V gene, CDR1 is SGHRS and CDR2 is YFSETQ. The CDR3 spans 16 residues. The V gene end was trimmed by 4 bases and the J gene end by 3 bases; junction bases not matched to a gene: 11. The CDR3 loop is CASSEASGQGYTEAFF. CDR3 nucleotide sequence: TGCGCCAGCAGCGAAGCCTCCGGACAGGGCTACACTGAAGCTTTCTTT.

V is TRBV5-1 and J is TRBJ2-1, with 14 bases fitting TRBD2. J was trimmed by 10 bases and V by 4 bases; bases with no gene match: 10. Germline CDR1 and CDR2: SGHRS and YFSETQ. The length of the CDR3 is 16 residues. The CDR3 region is CASSLGLAGVTGEQFF. The CDR3 nucleotides are TGCGCCAGCAGCCTGGGACTAGCGGGAGTTACGGGAGAGCAGTTCTTC. Using reference TRBV5-1 and TRBJ2-1 for the parts outside the CDR3, the full variable domain is KAGVTQTPRYLIKTRGQQVTLSCSPISGHRSVSWYQQTPGQGLQFLFEYFSETQRNKGNFPGRFSGRQFSNSRSEMNVSTLELGDSALYLCASSLGLAGVTGEQFFGPGTRLTVL.

CDR3 sequence: CASALLEGRDQPQHF. CDR3 DNA: TGTGCCAGCGCCCTTCTAGAAGGGAGGGATCAGCCCCAGCATTTT. The chain uses TRBV27 and TRBJ1-5, with unresolved D. Deletions cut 8 bases from V and 5 bases from J, with 19 bases between. The CDR3 is 15 amino acids. CDR1 is MNHEY, CDR2 SMNVEV, per germline (reference sequence).

The sample holds a few counts of this clone. The chain is built from TRBV12-2 and TRBJ1-3; TRBD1, the table's D call, lacks a check against the DNA. TRBV12-2 is a known pseudogene. The length of the CDR3 is 18 residues. CDR3 region: CASRLLDRTWEYGNTIYF. The CDR3 DNA is TGTGCAAGTCGCTTATTGGACAGGACATGGGAGTATGGAAACACCATATATTTT.

The J gene is TRBJ1-5, the V gene TRBV24-1; possible D gene TRBD1, 5 bases. The CDR3 spans 13 residues. Trimming removed 11 bases at V and 4 bases at J, with 14 bases between. Germline V gene lookup returns CDR1 KGHDR and CDR2 SFDVKD. DNA of the CDR3: TGTGCCATCTCAGGACATGGGAATCAGCCCCAGCATTTT. Protein: CAISGHGNQPQHF.

The chain couples TRBV3-1 (or the pseudogene TRBV3-2) to TRBJ2-7; TRBD2 agrees at 8 bases. The CDR3 is 16 amino acids. Unmatched junction bases numbered 10, after V lost 0 bases and J lost 6 bases. Germline CDR1 reads LGHDT; CDR2 reads YNNKEL (reference sequence). CDR3 in DNA: TGTGCCAGCAGCCAAGACAACCGGGCCACTAGCGGCGAGCAGTACTTC. Encoded protein: CASSQDNRATSGEQYF.

The chain joins TRBV6-5 to TRBJ2-7, with unresolved D. The V and J ends lost 6 bases and 6 bases respectively, with 18 bases between them. This CDR3 is 14 amino acids long. The germline gives CDR1 MNHEY, CDR2 SVGAGI. This CDR3 is CASRHPSGSVEQYF. The CDR3 DNA sequence: TGTGCCAGCAGACACCCCTCCGGGTCGGTCGAGCAGTACTTC.

The chain employs TRBV27 and TRBJ2-1; 9 bases map to TRBD2. V was clipped by 1 base and J by 3 bases; unmatched bases: 13. The CDR3 runs 19 residues. Germline lookup yields CDR1 MNHEY and CDR2 SMNVEV (reference sequence). The CDR3 sequence is CASSLLPYGAGGDYNEQFF. The CDR3 coding sequence is TGTGCCAGCAGTTTATTGCCCTATGGTGCGGGGGGGGACTACAATGAGCAGTTCTTC.